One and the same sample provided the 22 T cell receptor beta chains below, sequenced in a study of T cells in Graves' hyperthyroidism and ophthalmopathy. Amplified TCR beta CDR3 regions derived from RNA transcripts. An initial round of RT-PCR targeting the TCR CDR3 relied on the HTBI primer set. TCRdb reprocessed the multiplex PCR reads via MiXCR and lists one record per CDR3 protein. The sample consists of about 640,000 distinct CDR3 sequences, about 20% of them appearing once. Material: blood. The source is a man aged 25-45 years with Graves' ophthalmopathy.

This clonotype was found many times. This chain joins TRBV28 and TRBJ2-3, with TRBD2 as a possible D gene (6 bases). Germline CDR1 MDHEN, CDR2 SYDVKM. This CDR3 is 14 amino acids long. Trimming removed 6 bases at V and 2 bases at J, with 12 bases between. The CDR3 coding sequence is TGTGCCAGCAGGGGACTCGCGACCACAGATACGCAGTATTTT. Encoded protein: CASRGLATTDTQYF.

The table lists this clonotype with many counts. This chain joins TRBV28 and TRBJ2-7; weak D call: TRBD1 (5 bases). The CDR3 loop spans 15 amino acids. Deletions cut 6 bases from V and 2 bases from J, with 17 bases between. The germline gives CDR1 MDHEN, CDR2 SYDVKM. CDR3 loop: CASSPSRRGTYEQYF. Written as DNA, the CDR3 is TGTGCCAGCAGCCCGAGCCGTAGGGGAACCTACGAGCAGTACTTC.

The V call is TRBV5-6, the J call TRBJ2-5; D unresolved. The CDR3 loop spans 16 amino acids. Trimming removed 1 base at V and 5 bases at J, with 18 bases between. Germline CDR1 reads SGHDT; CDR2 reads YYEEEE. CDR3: CASSLYRQRQVETQYF. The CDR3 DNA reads TGTGCCAGCAGCTTGTATCGGCAGAGGCAGGTGGAGACCCAGTACTTC.

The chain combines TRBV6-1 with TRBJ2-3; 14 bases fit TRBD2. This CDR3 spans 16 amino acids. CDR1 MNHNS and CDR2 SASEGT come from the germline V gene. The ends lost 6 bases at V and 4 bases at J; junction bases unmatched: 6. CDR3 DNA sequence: TGTGCCAGCAGCAGGACTAGCGGGAGGTTTGCAGATACGCAGTATTTT. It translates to CASSRTSGRFADTQYF.

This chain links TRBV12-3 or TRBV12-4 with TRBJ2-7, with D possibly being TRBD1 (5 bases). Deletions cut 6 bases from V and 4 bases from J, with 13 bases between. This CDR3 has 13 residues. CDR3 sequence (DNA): TGTGCCAGCAGCCGTGCTTCAGGGTACGAGCAGTACTTC. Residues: CASSRASGYEQYF.

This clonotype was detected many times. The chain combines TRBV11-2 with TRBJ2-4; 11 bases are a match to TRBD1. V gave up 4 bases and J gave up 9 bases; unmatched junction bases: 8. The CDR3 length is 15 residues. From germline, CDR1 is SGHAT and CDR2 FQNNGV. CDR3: CASSSVRGTGGIQYF. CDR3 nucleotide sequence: TGTGCCAGCAGCTCGGTGCGCGGGACAGGGGGCATTCAGTACTTC. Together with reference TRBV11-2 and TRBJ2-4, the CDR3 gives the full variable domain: EAGVAQSPRYKIIEKRQSVAFWCNPISGHATLYWYQQILGQGPKLLIQFQNNGVVDDSQLPKDRFSAERLKGVDSTLKIQPAKLEDSAVYLCASSSVRGTGGIQYFGAGTRLSVL.

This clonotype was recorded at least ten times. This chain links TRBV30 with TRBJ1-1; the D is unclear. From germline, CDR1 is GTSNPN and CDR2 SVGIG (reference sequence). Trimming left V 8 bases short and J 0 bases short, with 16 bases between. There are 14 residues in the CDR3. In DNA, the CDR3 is TGTGCCCAAGGGCAAGGGAGCATGAACACTGAAGCTTTCTTT. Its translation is CAQGQGSMNTEAFF.

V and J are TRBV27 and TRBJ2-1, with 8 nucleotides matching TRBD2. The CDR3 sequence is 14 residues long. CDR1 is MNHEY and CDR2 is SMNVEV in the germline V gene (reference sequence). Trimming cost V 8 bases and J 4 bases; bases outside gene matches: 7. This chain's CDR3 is CASRGGSLYNEQFF. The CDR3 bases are TGTGCCAGCCGGGGGGGATCATTATACAATGAGCAGTTCTTC.

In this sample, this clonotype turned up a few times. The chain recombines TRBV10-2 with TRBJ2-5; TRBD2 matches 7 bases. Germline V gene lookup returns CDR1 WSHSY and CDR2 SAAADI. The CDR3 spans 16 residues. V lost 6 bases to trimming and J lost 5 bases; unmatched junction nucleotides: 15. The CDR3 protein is CASREVQAGVGETQYF. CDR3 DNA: TGCGCCAGCAGGGAGGTCCAGGCGGGAGTGGGTGAGACCCAGTACTTC.

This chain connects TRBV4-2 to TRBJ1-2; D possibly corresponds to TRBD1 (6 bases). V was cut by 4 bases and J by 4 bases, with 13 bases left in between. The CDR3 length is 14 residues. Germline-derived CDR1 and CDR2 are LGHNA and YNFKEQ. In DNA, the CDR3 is TGTGCCAGCAGCCCTGGACGGGACACCTATGGCTACACCTTC. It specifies CASSPGRDTYGYTF.

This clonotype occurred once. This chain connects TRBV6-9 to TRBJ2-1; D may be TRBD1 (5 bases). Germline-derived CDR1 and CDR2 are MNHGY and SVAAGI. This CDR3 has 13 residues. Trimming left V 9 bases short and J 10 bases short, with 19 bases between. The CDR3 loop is CASSYLLNREQFF. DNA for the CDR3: TGTGCCAGTAGCTACCTCCTTAACAGGGAGCAGTTCTTC.

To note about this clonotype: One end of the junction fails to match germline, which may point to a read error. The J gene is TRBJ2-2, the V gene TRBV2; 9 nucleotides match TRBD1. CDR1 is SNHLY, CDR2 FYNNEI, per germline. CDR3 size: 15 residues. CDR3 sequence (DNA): TGTGCCAGCAGTGGGGGACAGGGCCGTACCGGGGGGCTGTTTTTT. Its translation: CASSGGQGRTGGLFF.

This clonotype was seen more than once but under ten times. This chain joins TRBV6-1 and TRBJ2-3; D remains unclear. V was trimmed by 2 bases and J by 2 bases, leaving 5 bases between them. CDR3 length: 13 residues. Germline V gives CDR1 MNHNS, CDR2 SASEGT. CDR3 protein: CASSERNTDTQYF. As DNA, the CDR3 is TGTGCCAGCAGTGAACGGAACACAGATACGCAGTATTTT.

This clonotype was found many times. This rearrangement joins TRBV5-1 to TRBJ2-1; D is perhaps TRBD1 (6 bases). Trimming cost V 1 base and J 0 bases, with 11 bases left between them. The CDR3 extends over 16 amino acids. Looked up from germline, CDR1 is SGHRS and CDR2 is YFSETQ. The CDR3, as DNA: TGCGCCAGCAGCTTGACGGGGACACCCTCCTACAATGAGCAGTTCTTC. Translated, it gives CASSLTGTPSYNEQFF. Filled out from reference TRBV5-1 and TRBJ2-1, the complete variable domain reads KAGVTQTPRYLIKTRGQQVTLSCSPISGHRSVSWYQQTPGQGLQFLFEYFSETQRNKGNFPGRFSGRQFSNSRSEMNVSTLELGDSALYLCASSLTGTPSYNEQFFGPGTRLTVL.

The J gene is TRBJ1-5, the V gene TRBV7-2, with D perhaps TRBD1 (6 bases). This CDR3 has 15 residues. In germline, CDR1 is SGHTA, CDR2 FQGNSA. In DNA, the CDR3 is TGTGGCAGTAGCCAAGGGGGTGGTGACAATCAGCCCCAGCATTTT. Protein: CGSSQGGGDNQPQHF.

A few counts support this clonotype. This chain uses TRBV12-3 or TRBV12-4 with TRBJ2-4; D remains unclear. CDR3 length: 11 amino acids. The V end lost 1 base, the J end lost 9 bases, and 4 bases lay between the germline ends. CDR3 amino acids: CASSLVGIQYF. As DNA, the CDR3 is TGTGCCAGCAGTTTAGTTGGCATTCAGTACTTC.

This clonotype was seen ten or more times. CDR3 sequence (DNA): TGTGCCAGCACGCCCGATTATAGCAATCAGCCCCAGCATTTT. Encoded protein: CASTPDYSNQPQHF. The V and J genes are TRBV2 and TRBJ1-5; D unresolved. The CDR3 consists of 14 residues. V was shortened by 7 bases and J by 0 bases, with 10 bases between the two germline ends. Germline values: CDR1 SNHLY, CDR2 FYNNEI.

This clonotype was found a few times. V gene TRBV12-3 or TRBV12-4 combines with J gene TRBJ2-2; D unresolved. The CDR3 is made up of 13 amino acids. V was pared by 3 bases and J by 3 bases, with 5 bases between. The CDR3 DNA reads TGTGCCAGCAGTTTTGTGGACACCGGGGAGCTGTTTTTT. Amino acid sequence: CASSFVDTGELFF.

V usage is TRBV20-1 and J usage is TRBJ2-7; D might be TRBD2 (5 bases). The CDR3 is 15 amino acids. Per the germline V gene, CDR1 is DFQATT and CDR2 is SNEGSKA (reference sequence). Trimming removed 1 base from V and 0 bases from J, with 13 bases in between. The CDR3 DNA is TGCAGTGCTAGAGGGCGAGGGCTAGCCTCCTACGAGCAGTACTTC. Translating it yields CSARGRGLASYEQYF.

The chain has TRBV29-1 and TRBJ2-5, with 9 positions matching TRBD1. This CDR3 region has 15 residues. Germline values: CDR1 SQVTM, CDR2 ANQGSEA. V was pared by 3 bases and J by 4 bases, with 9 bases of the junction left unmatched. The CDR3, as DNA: TGCAGCGTTGATTTGGTGACAGGGGGGAGAGAGACCCAGTACTTC. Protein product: CSVDLVTGGRETQYF.

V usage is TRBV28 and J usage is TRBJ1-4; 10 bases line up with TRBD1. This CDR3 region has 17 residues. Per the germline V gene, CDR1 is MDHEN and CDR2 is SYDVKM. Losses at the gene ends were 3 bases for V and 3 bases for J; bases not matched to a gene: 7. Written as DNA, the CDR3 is TGTGCCAGCAGTTTTCAGGGACAGGGGCTTGCTAATGAAAAACTGTTTTTT. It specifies CASSFQGQGLANEKLFF.

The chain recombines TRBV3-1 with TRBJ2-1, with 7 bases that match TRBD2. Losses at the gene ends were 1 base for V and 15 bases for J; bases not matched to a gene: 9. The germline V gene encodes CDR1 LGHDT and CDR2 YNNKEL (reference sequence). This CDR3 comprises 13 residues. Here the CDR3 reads CASSQGGSGGPFF. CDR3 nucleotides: TGTGCCAGCAGCCAAGGAGGGTCGGGAGGACCGTTCTTC.